A single sample gave rise to the 18 T cell receptor beta chains below, sequenced in a study of blood T cells in healthy people across ages. The second PCR ran about 6 to 11 cycles with a sample-barcoded 5' primer and J-beta primers. TCRdb re-derived calls from the 5' RACE reads in MiXCR, one entry per CDR3 protein. The sample carries about 1,800,000 distinct CDR3 sequences, roughly 27% recorded once. Input material: blood. These TCRs come from a woman between 25 and 40 years old in good health.

This clonotype was counted a few times. The chain employs TRBV2 and TRBJ1-4, with D unclear. The V end lost 8 bases, the J end lost 5 bases, and 15 bases lay between the germline ends. The germline gives CDR1 SNHLY, CDR2 FYNNEI. This CDR3 region has 14 residues. CDR3 in amino acids: CASQGGAQNEKLFF. Written as DNA, the CDR3 is TGTGCCAGCCAAGGAGGCGCTCAAAATGAAAAACTGTTTTTT. The full variable domain, with the rest looked up from reference TRBV2 and TRBJ1-4, is EPEVTQTPSHQVTQMGQEVILRCVPISNHLYFYWYRQILGQKVEFLVSFYNNEISEKSEIFDDQFSVERPDGSNFTLKIRSTKLEDSAMYFCASQGGAQNEKLFFGSGTQLSVL.

To note about this clonotype: A read error is possible here, since a much larger clone lies one base away. This chain joins TRBV24-1 and TRBJ2-1; D is unclear. The CDR3 extends over 12 amino acids. V lost 7 bases and J 2 bases, leaving 5 bases between the germline ends. Germline V gene sequence: CDR1 KGHDR, CDR2 SFDVKD. CDR3 in amino acids: CATSSAYNEQFF. DNA of the CDR3: TGTGCCACCAGCAGCGCCTACAATGAGCAGTTCTTC.

This rearrangement joins TRBV3-1 to TRBJ2-3; maybe TRBD2 (6 bases). Germline CDR1 reads LGHDT; CDR2 reads YNNKEL (reference sequence). The CDR3 is 17 amino acids. The germline V and J ends were trimmed by 2 bases and 0 bases, with 15 bases remaining between them. This CDR3 is CASSQRRAGKSTDTQYF. CDR3 DNA sequence: TGTGCCAGCAGCCAAAGAAGGGCGGGGAAGAGCACAGATACGCAGTATTTT.

This clonotype was counted a few times. This chain joins TRBV5-1 and TRBJ1-1; D uncertain. Trimming shortened V by 0 bases and J by 5 bases, and 14 bases separated the two germline ends. This CDR3 contains 15 residues. The germline V gene has CDR1 SGHRS and CDR2 YFSETQ. CDR3 DNA: TGCGCCAGCAGCTTGGACACCAGGTGGAAGACTGAAGCTTTCTTT. Amino acids: CASSLDTRWKTEAFF.

This chain joins TRBV18 and TRBJ2-3; D unresolved. This CDR3 region has 13 residues. The germline gives CDR1 KGHSH, CDR2 LQKENI. V shed 2 bases and J shed 5 bases, with 8 bases lying between them. The CDR3 bases are TGTGCCAGCTCACCAACAGAATTAGATACGCAGTATTTT. It codes for CASSPTELDTQYF.

This chain connects TRBV12-3 or TRBV12-4 to TRBJ1-1; D ambiguous. V was shortened by 1 base and J by 5 bases, with 14 bases between the two germline ends. The CDR3 totals 15 residues. The CDR3 here is CASSLVSALGTEAFF. CDR3 nucleotides: TGTGCCAGCAGTTTAGTCTCAGCGCTCGGGACTGAAGCTTTCTTT.

The V and J genes are TRBV18 and TRBJ2-7, with D hard to call. Trimming cost V 5 bases and J 4 bases, with 12 bases left between them. The CDR3 runs 13 residues. From germline, CDR1 is KGHSH and CDR2 LQKENI. CDR3 nucleotide sequence: TGTGCCAGCTCATCGGCTTGGGCGTACGAGCAGTACTTC. It specifies CASSSAWAYEQYF.

The table lists this clonotype with many counts. The chain uses TRBV4-1 and TRBJ2-1; 8 nucleotides align to TRBD2. From germline, CDR1 is MGHRA and CDR2 YSYEKL. V lost 0 bases to trimming and J lost 4 bases; unmatched junction nucleotides: 14. The CDR3 is 19 amino acids. This CDR3 is CASSQDPHGSGGVYNEQFF. The CDR3 DNA reads TGCGCCAGCAGCCAAGACCCCCATGGCAGCGGGGGAGTTTACAATGAGCAGTTCTTC.

This clonotype was recorded at least ten times. The gene calls are TRBV9 and TRBJ2-1; D may be TRBD2 (6 bases). The CDR3 spans 15 residues. Germline V gives CDR1 SGDLS, CDR2 YYNGEE. Trimming pared 0 bases from V and 6 bases from J, leaving 13 bases between. In nucleotides, the CDR3 is TGTGCCAGCAGCGTAGCAGGTAGCGGAGGCAATGAGCAGTTCTTC. It encodes CASSVAGSGGNEQFF. The complete variable domain, with remaining parts taken from reference TRBV9 and TRBJ2-1, reads DSGVTQTPKHLITATGQRVTLRCSPRSGDLSVYWYQQSLDQGLQFLIQYYNGEERAKGNILERFSAQQFPDLHSELNLSSLELGDSALYFCASSVAGSGGNEQFFGPGTRLTVL.

This sequence joins TRBV3-1 and TRBJ2-3; 7 nucleotides match TRBD2. The CDR3 covers 18 residues. Germline-derived CDR1 and CDR2 are LGHDT and YNNKEL (reference sequence). Trimming took 3 bases from V and 0 from J; bases not matched to a gene: 12. The CDR3 spells CASSQTGGAKGSTDTQYF. The CDR3 bases are TGTGCCAGCAGCCAGACGGGAGGAGCCAAGGGAAGCACAGATACGCAGTATTTT.

In this sample, this clonotype turned up many times. The chain is built from TRBV27 and TRBJ2-5; D unclear. The CDR3 spans 13 residues. The V gene's germline CDR1 is MNHEY and CDR2 SMNVEV (reference sequence). The V end lost 4 bases, the J end lost 5 bases, and 11 bases lay between the germline ends. The CDR3 coding sequence is TGTGCCAGCAGTTCTCCCCCGCGGGAGACCCAGTACTTC. Residues: CASSSPPRETQYF.

The chain recombines TRBV6-6 with TRBJ1-2, with 7 bases lining up with TRBD1. Germline V gene lookup returns CDR1 MNHNY and CDR2 SVGAGI (reference sequence). This CDR3 has 14 amino acids. The trim removed 0 bases at V and 8 bases at J, leaving 6 bases unmatched. The CDR3, as DNA: TGTGCCAGCAGTTACTCGAACAGGGGAGCGGGCTACACCTTC. Translating gives CASSYSNRGAGYTF.

The chain employs TRBV4-1 and TRBJ2-1; D unclear. This CDR3 has 17 residues. Germline CDR1 is MGHRA and CDR2 is YSYEKL. V was trimmed by 10 bases and J by 0 bases, leaving 22 bases between them. CDR3 loop: CATKADFSASSYNEQFF. CDR3 nucleotides: TGCGCCACCAAGGCCGACTTCTCTGCGAGCTCCTACAATGAGCAGTTCTTC.

This clonotype was seen a few times. The chain is built from TRBV7-9 and TRBJ1-1; D call uncertain. The CDR3 loop spans 13 amino acids. Looked up from germline, CDR1 is SEHNR and CDR2 is FQNEAQ (reference sequence). V shed 11 bases and J shed 6 bases, with 19 bases lying between them. CDR3 DNA sequence: TGTGCCCTGCCGGGCCATAAAGACGCTGAAGCTTTCTTT. It encodes CALPGHKDAEAFF.

About this clonotype: A much larger clone lies a single base off, so this may be a read error. The chain has TRBV5-1 and TRBJ2-7; the D gene is possibly TRBD1 (6 bases). This CDR3 is built from 14 residues. Germline CDR1 and CDR2: SGHRS and YFSETQ. CDR3 coding DNA: TGCGTCAGCAGCTCCCGAGGGGGTGGCTACGAGCAGTACTTC. This encodes CVSSSRGGGYEQYF.

At least ten counts were recorded for this clonotype. This sequence joins TRBV20-1 and TRBJ2-5; tentative D call: TRBD2 (5 bases). Germline-derived CDR1 and CDR2 are DFQATT and SNEGSKA (reference sequence). There are 16 residues in the CDR3. The ends were cut back, 0 bases at V and 5 bases at J, with 19 bases in the middle. CDR3 region: CSARDPLLEQLETQYF. DNA of the CDR3: TGCAGTGCTAGAGATCCCTTACTAGAACAATTGGAGACCCAGTACTTC.

This chain joins TRBV5-1 and TRBJ2-3; D is possibly TRBD1 or TRBD2 (5 bases each). The V and J ends lost 1 base and 5 bases respectively, with 11 bases between them. This CDR3 contains 14 residues. Germline V CDR1 and CDR2: SGHRS, YFSETQ. The CDR3 sequence: CASSLRDGLDTQYF. The CDR3 DNA reads TGCGCCAGCAGCTTGAGGGACGGGTTAGATACGCAGTATTTT.

Ten or more counts support this clonotype. This chain uses TRBV7-9 with TRBJ2-1; unclear D gene. Trimming left V 1 base short and J 4 bases short, with 8 bases between. The CDR3 runs 14 residues. CDR1 SEHNR and CDR2 FQNEAQ come from the germline V gene (reference sequence). CDR3 coding DNA: TGTGCCAGCAGCTTAGAAGTCGGATACAATGAGCAGTTCTTC. It specifies CASSLEVGYNEQFF.